This T cell receptor (beta chain) was documented in a study of blood T cell repertoires in COVID-19. Study in general: Acute-phase and convalescent COVID-19 samples originated in the United States, Italy and Spain. Sample material is recorded as cDNA or gDNA derived from T cells, B-cell-depleted T cells, or PBMCs.

As processed by the authors: Scientists estimated how many nucleated cells there were by amplifying reference gene primers. Assay: immunoSEQ multiplex PCR; the TCRdb copy retains only in-frame clones and omits some. The V and J calls and the clone size are those of that table, but D and trimming were determined from the DNA. The repertoire has over 200,000 clones, about nine tenths of them found once; the top ten carry roughly 2.3%. The CDR3 covers 15 residues. The trim removed 3 bases at V and 4 bases at J, leaving 5 bases unmatched. Germline V gene data show CDR1 as SNHLY and CDR2 as FYNNEI. This receptor was taken from a man aged 30 to 45 who had recovered from COVID-19. The rearrangement joins TRBV2 to TRBJ2-1; 8 nucleotides line up with TRBD2. The sequenced sample was peripheral blood. CDR3 in amino acids: CASSDTSGAYNEQFF. The DNA for the CDR3 is TGTGCCAGCAGTGACACTAGCGGAGCTTACAATGAGCAGTTCTTC.